A single T cell receptor (beta chain) is shown here with its context. This record belongs to a study of cytomegalovirus exposure and HLA in healthy donors. It was with 60 Vbeta and 13 Jbeta primers that the PCR ran. The assay was immunoSEQ multiplex PCR, and TCRdb's table has in-frame clones only and misses some. Among about 130,000 clones, roughly 80% were seen once, and the ten largest hold approximately 11%. Trimming left V 1 base short and J 5 bases short, with 11 bases between. CDR3 length equals 15 residues. Germline V gives CDR1 SGHVS, CDR2 FQNEAQ. Each donor was nominally healthy when sampled (though unrecorded immune exposures were likely).

The TCR was taken from a man between 25 and 39 years old in good health and CMV-seropositive. The V call is TRBV7-8, the J call TRBJ2-2; TRBD1 is a possible D gene (5 bases). The sequencing input was PBMCs. This CDR3 reads CASSLEPGMTGELFF. CDR3 nucleotides: TGTGCCAGCAGCTTAGAGCCAGGGATGACCGGGGAGCTGTTTTTT.